A selection of T cell receptor beta chains follows, all from one sample in a study of somatic mutations in cytotoxic T cells in rheumatoid arthritis. Clones were read by immunoSEQ multiplex PCR, and TCRdb kept only the in-frame ones, dropping some. The table lists 15,000 to 20,000 clones, approximately 80% of them singletons. What was sequenced was CD8+ T cells sorted from blood. The source is an adult with rheumatoid arthritis. The CDR3 runs from the conserved cysteine through the conserved F or W. The D gene is left open where the match is weak. For some rows the clone size is stated as once, few or many, or as a class when expanded; others skip it.

V: TRBV14; D: NA; size: NA; J: TRBJ2-5; DNA: TGTGCCAGCAGGGGGCCTGGAGAAGAGACCCAGTACTTC; CDR3: CASRGPGEETQYF
V: TRBV5-6; D: TRBD2; size: NA; J: TRBJ2-3; DNA: TGTGCCAGCAGCTTGGAGATGCGGGGGAGCACAGATACGCAGTATTTT; CDR3: CASSLEMRGSTDTQYF
V: TRBV21-1; D: NA; size: few; J: TRBJ2-7; DNA: TGTGCCAGCCGCGGGGGCGGGGGTTACTTCTACGAGCAGTACTTC; CDR3: CASRGGGGYFYEQYF
V: TRBV27; D: NA; size: NA; J: TRBJ1-5; DNA: TGTGCCAGCAGTTTATCGATTGGGGTTTTCCCTCAGCCCCAGCATTTT; CDR3: CASSLSIGVFPQPQHF
V: TRBV19; D: TRBD1; size: NA; J: TRBJ1-5; DNA: TGTGCCAGTAGTCCGACAGGGAGTCAGCCCCAGCATTTT; CDR3: CASSPTGSQPQHF
V: TRBV10-1; D: NA; size: NA; J: TRBJ1-1; DNA: TGCGCCAGCAGTTTGGGGGTAGGGACTGAAGCTTTCTTT; CDR3: CASSLGVGTEAFF
V: TRBV6-5; D: NA; size: NA; J: TRBJ1-1; DNA: TGTGCCAGCAGTTACACAGGATTGGACACTGAAGCTTTCTTT; CDR3: CASSYTGLDTEAFF
V: TRBV19; D: NA; size: NA; J: TRBJ2-7; DNA: TGTGCCAGTAGTACCCCTACGGGCGACGAGCAGTACTTC; CDR3: CASSTPTGDEQYF
V: TRBV29-1; D: TRBD2; size: NA; J: TRBJ2-5; DNA: TGCAGCGTTGAAGAACTGGCGGGGGAGGAGGAGACCCAGTACTTC; CDR3: CSVEELAGEEETQYF
V: TRBV11-1; D: NA; size: NA; J: TRBJ2-3; DNA: TGTGCCAGCAGCTTAAGCGCCGGACATCCAGTTGAAGATACGCAGTATTTT; CDR3: CASSLSAGHPVEDTQYF
V: TRBV15; D: NA; size: NA; J: TRBJ1-5; DNA: TGTGCCACCAGGTTTGCTCAGGGAAATCAGCCCCAGCATTTT; CDR3: CATRFAQGNQPQHF
V: TRBV6-5; D: NA; size: large; J: TRBJ1-2; DNA: TGTGCCAGCAGTTCAACCGGGCCCTTAGCTGGCTACACCTTC; CDR3: CASSSTGPLAGYTF